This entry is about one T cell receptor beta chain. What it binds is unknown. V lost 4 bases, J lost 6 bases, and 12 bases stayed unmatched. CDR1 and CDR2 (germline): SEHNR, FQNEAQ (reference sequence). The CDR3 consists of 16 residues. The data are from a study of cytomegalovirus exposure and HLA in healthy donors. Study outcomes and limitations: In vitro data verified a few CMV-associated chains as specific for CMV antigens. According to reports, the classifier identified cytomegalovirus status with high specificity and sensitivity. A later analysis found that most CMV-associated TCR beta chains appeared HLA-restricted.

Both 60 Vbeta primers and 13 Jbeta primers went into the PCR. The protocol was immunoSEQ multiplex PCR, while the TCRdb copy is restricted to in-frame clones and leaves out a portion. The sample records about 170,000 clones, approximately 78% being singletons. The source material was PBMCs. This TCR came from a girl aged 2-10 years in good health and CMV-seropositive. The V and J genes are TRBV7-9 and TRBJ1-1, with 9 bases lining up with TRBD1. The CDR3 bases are TGTGCCAGCAGCTCATCCCTCCCAAGACAGGGGGCTGAAGCTTTCTTT. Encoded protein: CASSSSLPRQGAEAFF.